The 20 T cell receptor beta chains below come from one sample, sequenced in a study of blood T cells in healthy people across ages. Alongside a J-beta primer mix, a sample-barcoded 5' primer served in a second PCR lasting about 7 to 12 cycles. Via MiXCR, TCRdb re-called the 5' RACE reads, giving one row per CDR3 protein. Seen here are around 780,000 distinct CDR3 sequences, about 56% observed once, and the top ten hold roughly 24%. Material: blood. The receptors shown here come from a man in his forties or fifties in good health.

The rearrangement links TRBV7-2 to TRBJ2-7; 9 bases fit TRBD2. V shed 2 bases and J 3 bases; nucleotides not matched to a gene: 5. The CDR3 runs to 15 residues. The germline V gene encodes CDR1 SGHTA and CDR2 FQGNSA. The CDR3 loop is CASSLSLAGHYEQYF. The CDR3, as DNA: TGTGCCAGCAGCTTAAGCCTAGCGGGGCACTACGAGCAGTACTTC. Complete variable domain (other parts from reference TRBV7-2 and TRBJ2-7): GAGVSQSPSNKVTEKGKDVELRCDPISGHTALYWYRQSLGQGLEFLIYFQGNSAPDKSGLPSDRFSAERTGGSVSTLTIQRTQQEDSAVYLCASSLSLAGHYEQYFGPGTRLTVT.

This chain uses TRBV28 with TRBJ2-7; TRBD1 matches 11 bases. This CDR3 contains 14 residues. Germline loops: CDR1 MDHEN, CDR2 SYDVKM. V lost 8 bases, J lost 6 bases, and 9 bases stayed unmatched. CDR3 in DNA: TGTGCCAGCGGGGGGACAGGGGGTCGTCTCGAGCAGTACTTC. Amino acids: CASGGTGGRLEQYF.

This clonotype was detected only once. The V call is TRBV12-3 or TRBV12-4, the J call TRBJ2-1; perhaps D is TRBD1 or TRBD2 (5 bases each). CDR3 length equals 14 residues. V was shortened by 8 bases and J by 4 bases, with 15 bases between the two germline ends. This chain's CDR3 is CASGRGQGYNEQFF. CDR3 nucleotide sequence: TGTGCCAGCGGGAGAGGGCAGGGATACAATGAGCAGTTCTTC.

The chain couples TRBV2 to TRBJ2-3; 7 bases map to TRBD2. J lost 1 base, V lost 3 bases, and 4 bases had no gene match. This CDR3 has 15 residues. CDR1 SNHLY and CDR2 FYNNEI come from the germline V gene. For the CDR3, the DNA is TGTGCCAGCAGTGATACGGGGGGAGGCACAGATACGCAGTATTTT. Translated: CASSDTGGGTDTQYF.

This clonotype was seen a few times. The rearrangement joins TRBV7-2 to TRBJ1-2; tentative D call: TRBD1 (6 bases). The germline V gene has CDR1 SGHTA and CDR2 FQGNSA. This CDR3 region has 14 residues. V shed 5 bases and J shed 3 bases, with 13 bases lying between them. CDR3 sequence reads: CASSRDTLDYGYTF. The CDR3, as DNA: TGTGCCAGCAGCCGGGACACTCTAGACTATGGCTACACCTTC. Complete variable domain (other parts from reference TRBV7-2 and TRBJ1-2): GAGVSQSPSNKVTEKGKDVELRCDPISGHTALYWYRQSLGQGLEFLIYFQGNSAPDKSGLPSDRFSAERTGGSVSTLTIQRTQQEDSAVYLCASSRDTLDYGYTFGSGTRLTVV.

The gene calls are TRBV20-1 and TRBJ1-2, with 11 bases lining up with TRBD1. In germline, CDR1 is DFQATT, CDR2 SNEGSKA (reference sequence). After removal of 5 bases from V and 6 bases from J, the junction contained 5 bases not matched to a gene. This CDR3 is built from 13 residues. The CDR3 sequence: CSAPDRGLDGYTF. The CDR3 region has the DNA TGCAGTGCTCCGGACAGGGGGCTGGATGGCTACACCTTC.

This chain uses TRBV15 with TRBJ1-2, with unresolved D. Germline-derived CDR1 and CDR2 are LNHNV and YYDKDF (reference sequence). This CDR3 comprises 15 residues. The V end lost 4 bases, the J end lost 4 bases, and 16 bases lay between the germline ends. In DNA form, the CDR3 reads TGTGCCACCAGCAACAGACTGGAGGACCGCTATGGCTACACCTTC. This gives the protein CATSNRLEDRYGYTF.

The CDR3 loop reads CASRPGTGVTDTQYF. CDR3 nucleotide sequence: TGTGCCAGCCGCCCCGGGACAGGGGTCACAGATACGCAGTATTTT. The chain is built from TRBV2 and TRBJ2-3, with TRBD1 identical over 10 bases. The CDR3 length is 15 residues. The trim removed 8 bases at V and 2 bases at J, leaving 7 bases unmatched. Germline V lookup: CDR1 SNHLY, CDR2 FYNNEI.

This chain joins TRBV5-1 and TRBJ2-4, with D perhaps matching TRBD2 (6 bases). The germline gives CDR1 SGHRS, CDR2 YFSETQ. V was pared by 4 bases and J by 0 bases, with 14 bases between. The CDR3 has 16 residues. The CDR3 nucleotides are TGCGCCAGCAGCAGTGGAGGGGTCGAAGCCAAAAACATTCAGTACTTC. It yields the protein CASSSGGVEAKNIQYF. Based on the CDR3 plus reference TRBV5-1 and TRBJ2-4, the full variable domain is KAGVTQTPRYLIKTRGQQVTLSCSPISGHRSVSWYQQTPGQGLQFLFEYFSETQRNKGNFPGRFSGRQFSNSRSEMNVSTLELGDSALYLCASSSGGVEAKNIQYFGAGTRLSVL.

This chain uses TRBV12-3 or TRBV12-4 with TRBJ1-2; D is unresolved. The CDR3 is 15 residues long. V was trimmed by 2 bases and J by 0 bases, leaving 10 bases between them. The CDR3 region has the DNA TGTGCCAGCAGTTTAATGGGCAGCCCTAACTATGGCTACACCTTC. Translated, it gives CASSLMGSPNYGYTF.

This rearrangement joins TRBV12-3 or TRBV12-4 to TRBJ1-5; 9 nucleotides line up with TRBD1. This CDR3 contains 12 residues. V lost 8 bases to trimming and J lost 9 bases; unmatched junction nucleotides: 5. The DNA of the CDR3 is TGTGCCAGCCGACAGGGACAGGGGCCCCAGCATTTT. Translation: CASRQGQGPQHF.

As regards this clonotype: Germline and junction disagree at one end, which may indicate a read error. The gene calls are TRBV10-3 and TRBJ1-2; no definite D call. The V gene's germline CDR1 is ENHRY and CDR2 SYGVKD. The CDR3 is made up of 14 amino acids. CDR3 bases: TGTGCCATCAGGGACGGTGGCGGAGCCTATGGCTGCACCTTC. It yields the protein CAIRDGGGAYGCTF.

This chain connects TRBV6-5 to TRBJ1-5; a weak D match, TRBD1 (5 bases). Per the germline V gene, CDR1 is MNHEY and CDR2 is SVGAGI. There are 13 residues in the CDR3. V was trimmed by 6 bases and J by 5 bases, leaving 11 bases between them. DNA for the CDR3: TGTGCCAGCAGGAGGCTAGGGGATCAGCCCCAGCATTTT. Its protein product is CASRRLGDQPQHF.

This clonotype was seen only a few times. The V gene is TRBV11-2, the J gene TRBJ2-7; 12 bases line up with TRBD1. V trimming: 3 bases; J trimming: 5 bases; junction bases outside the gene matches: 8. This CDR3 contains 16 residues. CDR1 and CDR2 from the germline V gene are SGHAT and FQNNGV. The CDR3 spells CASSFYPGQGADEQYF. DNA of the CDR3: TGTGCCAGCAGCTTCTACCCGGGACAGGGGGCCGACGAGCAGTACTTC. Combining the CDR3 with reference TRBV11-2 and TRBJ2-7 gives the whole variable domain EAGVAQSPRYKIIEKRQSVAFWCNPISGHATLYWYQQILGQGPKLLIQFQNNGVVDDSQLPKDRFSAERLKGVDSTLKIQPAKLEDSAVYLCASSFYPGQGADEQYFGPGTRLTVT.

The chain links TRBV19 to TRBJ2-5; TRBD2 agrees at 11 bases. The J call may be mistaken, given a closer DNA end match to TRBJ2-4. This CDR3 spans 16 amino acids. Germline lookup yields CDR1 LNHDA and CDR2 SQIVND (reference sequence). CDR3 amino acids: CASSLLLAGEGDIQYF. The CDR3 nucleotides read TGTGCCAGTAGCCTACTACTAGCGGGAGAAGGTGACATTCAGTACTTC.

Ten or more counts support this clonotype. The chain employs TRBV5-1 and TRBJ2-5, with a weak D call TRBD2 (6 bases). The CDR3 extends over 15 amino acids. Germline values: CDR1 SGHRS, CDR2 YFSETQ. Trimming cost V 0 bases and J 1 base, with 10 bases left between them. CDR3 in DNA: TGCGCCAGCAGCTTGGGAGGCGGGACCCAAGAGACCCAGTACTTC. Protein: CASSLGGGTQETQYF.

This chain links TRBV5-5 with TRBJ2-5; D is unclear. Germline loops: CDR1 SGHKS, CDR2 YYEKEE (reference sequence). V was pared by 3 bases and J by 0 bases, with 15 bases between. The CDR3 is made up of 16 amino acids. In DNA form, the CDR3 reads TGTGCCAGCAGCTCCACTCAGTCGTTATACCAAGAGACCCAGTACTTC. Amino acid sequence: CASSSTQSLYQETQYF.

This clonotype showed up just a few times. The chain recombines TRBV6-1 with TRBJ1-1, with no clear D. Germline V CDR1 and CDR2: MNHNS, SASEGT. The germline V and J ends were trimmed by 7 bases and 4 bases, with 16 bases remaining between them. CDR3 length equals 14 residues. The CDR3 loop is CASKIGQDGTEAFF. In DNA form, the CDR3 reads TGTGCCAGCAAGATAGGGCAGGATGGCACTGAAGCTTTCTTT.

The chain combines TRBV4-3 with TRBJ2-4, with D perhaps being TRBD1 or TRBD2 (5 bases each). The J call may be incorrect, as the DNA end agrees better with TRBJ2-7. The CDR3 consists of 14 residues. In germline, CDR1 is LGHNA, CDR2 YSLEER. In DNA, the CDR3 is TGCGCCAGCAGCCAAGATCGGGGCTTTTACGAGCAGTACTTC. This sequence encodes CASSQDRGFYEQYF.

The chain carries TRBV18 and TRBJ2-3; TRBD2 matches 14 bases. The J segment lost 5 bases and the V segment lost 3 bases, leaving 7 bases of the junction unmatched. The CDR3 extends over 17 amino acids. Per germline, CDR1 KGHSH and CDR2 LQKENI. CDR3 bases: TGTGCCAGCTCACCCGGACTAGCGGGAGGCCCGGGAGATACGCAGTATTTT. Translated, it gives CASSPGLAGGPGDTQYF.